This TCR beta chain was observed in a study of cytomegalovirus exposure and HLA in healthy donors. PCR amplification relied on 60 Vbeta primers (plus 13 Jbeta primers). The table came from immunoSEQ multiplex PCR; TCRdb's copy has only in-frame clones and leaves some out. In the table there are approximately 290,000 clones, about four fifths of which are singletons. Study-level findings and limits: Later analysis revealed greater clonal expansion in HLA-associated TCR beta chains than in equally common others.

The CDR3 consists of 20 residues. From germline, CDR1 is MGHRA and CDR2 YSYEKL. J gave up 7 bases and V 0 bases, and 20 bases lay outside the gene matches. On this clone itself: Its antigen is not known.

The material sequenced was PBMCs. V gene TRBV4-1 combines with J gene TRBJ2-1, with TRBD2 matching over 8 bases. This TCR was recovered from a girl aged 2 to 9 in good health and CMV-seronegative. This CDR3 reads CASSQEPRSGNLLGRNEQFF. Written as DNA, the CDR3 is TGCGCCAGCAGCCAAGAACCCCGTAGCGGGAACCTGCTGGGAAGGAATGAGCAGTTCTTC.